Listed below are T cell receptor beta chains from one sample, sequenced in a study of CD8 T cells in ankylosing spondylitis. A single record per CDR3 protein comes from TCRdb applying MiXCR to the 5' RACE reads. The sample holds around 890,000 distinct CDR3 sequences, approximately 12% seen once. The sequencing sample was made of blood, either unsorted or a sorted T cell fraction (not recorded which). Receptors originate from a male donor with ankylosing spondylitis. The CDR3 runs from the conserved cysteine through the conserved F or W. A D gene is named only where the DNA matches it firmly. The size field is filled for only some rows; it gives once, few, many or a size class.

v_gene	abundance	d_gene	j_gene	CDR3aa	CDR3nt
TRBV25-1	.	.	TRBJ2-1	CASSEYRDNEQFF	TGTGCCAGCAGTGAATACCGCGACAATGAGCAGTTCTTC
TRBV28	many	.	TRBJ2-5	CASRGAGSQETQYF	TGTGCCAGCAGGGGGGCGGGTTCTCAAGAGACCCAGTACTTC
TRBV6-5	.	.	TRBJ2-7	CASSYFNLGLGYEQYF	TGTGCCAGCAGTTACTTTAATCTAGGTTTGGGCTACGAGCAGTACTTC
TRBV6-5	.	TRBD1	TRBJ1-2	CASSYSRQGFYGYTF	TGTGCCAGCAGTTACTCGAGACAGGGGTTTTATGGCTACACCTTC
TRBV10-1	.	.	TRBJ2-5	CASSPAAGAQETQYF	TGCGCCAGCAGTCCGGCGGCGGGGGCCCAAGAGACCCAGTACTTC
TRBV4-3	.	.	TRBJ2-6	CASSQVLGSGANVLTF	TGCGCCAGCAGCCAAGTCTTGGGGTCGGGGGCCAACGTCCTGACTTTC
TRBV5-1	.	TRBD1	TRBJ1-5	CASSRDRGTEPQHF	TGCGCCAGCAGCCGGGACAGGGGCACGGAGCCCCAGCATTTT
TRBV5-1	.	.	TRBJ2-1	CASSPGGISYNEQFF	TGCGCCAGCAGCCCCGGCGGTATCTCCTACAATGAGCAGTTCTTC
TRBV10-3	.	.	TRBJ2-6	CAVQGHGANVLTF	TGTGCCGTTCAGGGGCATGGGGCCAACGTCCTGACTTTC
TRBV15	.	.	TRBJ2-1	CATSRSYNEQFF	TGTGCCACCAGCAGATCCTACAATGAGCAGTTCTTC
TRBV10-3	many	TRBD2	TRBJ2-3	CAIKLAGVDTQYF	TGTGCCATCAAACTAGCGGGGGTCGATACGCAGTATTTT
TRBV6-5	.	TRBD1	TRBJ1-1	CASSYFTGVTEAFF	TGTGCCAGCAGTTACTTCACAGGGGTGACTGAAGCTTTCTTT
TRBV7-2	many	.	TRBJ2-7	CASSLEVSYEQYF	TGTGCCAGCAGCTTAGAAGTCTCCTACGAGCAGTACTTC
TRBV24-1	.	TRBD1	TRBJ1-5	CATSAAQGTGDQPQHF	TGTGCCACCAGTGCCGCGCAGGGGACAGGGGATCAGCCCCAGCATTTT
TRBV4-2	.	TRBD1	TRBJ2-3	CASSQENRGYTDTQYF	TGTGCCAGCAGCCAAGAGAACAGGGGGTATACAGATACGCAGTATTTT
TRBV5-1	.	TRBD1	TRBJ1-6	CASSLMGDRDSPLHF	TGCGCCAGCAGCTTAATGGGGGACAGGGATTCACCCCTCCACTTT
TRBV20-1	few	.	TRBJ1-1	CSASKGPTGLNFPAFF	TGCAGTGCTAGTAAGGGCCCGACAGGTTTGAATTTCCCAGCTTTCTTT
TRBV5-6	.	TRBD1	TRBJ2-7	CASRSRVRDRDEQYF	TGTGCCAGCAGAAGTCGGGTTCGGGACAGGGACGAGCAGTACTTC
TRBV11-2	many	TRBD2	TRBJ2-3	CASSWGASGITSQYF	TGTGCCAGCAGCTGGGGGGCTAGCGGGATAACTTCGCAGTATTTT
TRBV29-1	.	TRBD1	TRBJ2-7	CSVALTGRVYEQYF	TGCAGCGTGGCCCTGACAGGGAGAGTCTACGAGCAGTACTTC
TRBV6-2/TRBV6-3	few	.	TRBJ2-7	CASARAVHHEQYF	TGTGCCAGCGCCAGGGCAGTCCACCACGAGCAGTACTTC
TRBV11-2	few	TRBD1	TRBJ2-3	CASSPRDRGFRSSADTQYF	TGTGCCAGCAGCCCGCGGGACAGGGGGTTTAGAAGCTCCGCAGATACGCAGTATTTT
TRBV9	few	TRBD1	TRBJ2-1	CASSVAGQGSGEQFF	TGTGCCAGCAGCGTAGCCGGACAGGGGAGTGGTGAGCAGTTCTTC
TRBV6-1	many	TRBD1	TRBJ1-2	CASSGQGPGGYTF	TGTGCCAGCAGCGGACAGGGACCCGGGGGCTACACCTTC
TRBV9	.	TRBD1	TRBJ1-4	CASSVDEGAGEKLFF	TGTGCCAGCAGCGTAGATGAGGGGGCCGGCGAAAAACTGTTTTTT
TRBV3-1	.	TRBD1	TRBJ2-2	CASSHLDRVGELFF	TGTGCCAGCAGCCACCTGGACAGGGTCGGGGAGCTGTTTTTT
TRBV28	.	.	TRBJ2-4	CASSRGIGRNIQYF	TGTGCCAGCAGTCGCGGGATCGGTCGGAACATTCAGTACTTC
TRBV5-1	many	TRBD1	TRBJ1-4	CASSLDDRGRANEKLFF	TGCGCCAGCAGCTTGGATGACAGGGGGAGGGCTAATGAAAAACTGTTTTTT
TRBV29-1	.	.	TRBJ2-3	CSVGPTTLYTDTQYF	TGCAGCGTTGGACCCACTACCCTCTACACAGATACGCAGTATTTT
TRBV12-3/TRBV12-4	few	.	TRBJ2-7	CASSREPWGEQYF	TGTGCCAGCAGTAGGGAACCCTGGGGCGAGCAGTACTTC
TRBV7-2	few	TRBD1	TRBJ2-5	CASSTTRQGAQYF	TGTGCCAGCAGCACCACCCGACAGGGGGCCCAGTACTTC
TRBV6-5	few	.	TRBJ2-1	CASSYKWFPRRDTTFF	TGTGCCAGCAGTTACAAGTGGTTTCCTCGACGGGACACCACGTTCTTC
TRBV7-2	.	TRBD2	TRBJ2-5	CASSLPGLAGEETQYF	TGTGCCAGCAGCTTACCAGGACTAGCGGGAGAAGAGACCCAGTACTTC
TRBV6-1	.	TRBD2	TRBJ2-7	CASSDLLLAGGQYEQYF	TGTGCCAGCAGTGACCTTCTACTAGCGGGAGGGCAGTACGAGCAGTACTTC
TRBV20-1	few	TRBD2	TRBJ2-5	CSARNGGSTETQYF	TGCAGTGCTAGAAACGGCGGGAGTACGGAGACCCAGTACTTC
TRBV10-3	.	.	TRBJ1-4	CAISEANEKLFF	TGTGCCATCAGTGAGGCCAATGAAAAACTGTTTTTT
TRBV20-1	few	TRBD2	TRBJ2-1	CSARANRGGYNEQFF	TGCAGTGCTAGAGCCAACCGCGGGGGGTACAATGAGCAGTTCTTC
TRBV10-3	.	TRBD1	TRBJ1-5	CAISDDRGNQPQHF	TGTGCCATCAGTGACGACAGGGGCAATCAGCCCCAGCATTTT
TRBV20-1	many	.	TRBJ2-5	CSARDTREIETQYF	TGCAGTGCTAGAGATACTCGGGAGATAGAGACCCAGTACTTC
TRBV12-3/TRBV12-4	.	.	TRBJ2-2	CASSLVAWGGDITGELFF	TGTGCCAGCAGTTTAGTGGCGTGGGGGGGCGATATCACCGGGGAGCTGTTTTTT
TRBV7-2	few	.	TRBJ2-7	CASSLTRVGREQYF	TGTGCCAGCAGCTTAACGCGGGTCGGTCGCGAGCAGTACTTC
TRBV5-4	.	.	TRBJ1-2	CASSLPGFRAGYTF	TGTGCCAGCAGCTTGCCCGGTTTTCGTGCGGGCTACACCTTC
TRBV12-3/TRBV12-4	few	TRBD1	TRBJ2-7	CASSLEATGGSHEQYF	TGTGCCAGCAGTTTAGAAGCGACAGGGGGCTCCCACGAGCAGTACTTC
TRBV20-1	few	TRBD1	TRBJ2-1	CSARRQGAPYNEQFF	TGCAGTGCTAGAAGACAGGGGGCTCCCTACAATGAGCAGTTCTTC
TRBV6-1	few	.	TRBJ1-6	CASSESTAENSPLHF	TGTGCCAGCAGTGAATCGACGGCTGAGAATTCACCCCTCCACTTT
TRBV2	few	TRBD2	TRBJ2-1	CAVRGLASNEQFF	TGTGCCGTCCGGGGACTAGCCTCGAATGAGCAGTTCTTC
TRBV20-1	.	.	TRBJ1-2	CSAREFRKPYGYTF	TGCAGTGCTAGAGAGTTCCGGAAACCCTATGGCTACACCTTC
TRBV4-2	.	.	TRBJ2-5	CASSQAGGQRETQYF	TGTGCCAGCAGCCAAGCCGGGGGACAGAGAGAGACCCAGTACTTC
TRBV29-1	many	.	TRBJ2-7	CSVERTVVFDEQYF	TGCAGCGTTGAAAGGACAGTTGTTTTTGACGAGCAGTACTTC
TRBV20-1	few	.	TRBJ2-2	CSARGGLFTGELFF	TGCAGTGCTAGAGGGGGCCTATTCACCGGGGAGCTGTTTTTT
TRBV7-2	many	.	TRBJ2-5	CASSLAREGETQYF	TGTGCCAGCAGCTTAGCGCGTGAAGGAGAGACCCAGTACTTC
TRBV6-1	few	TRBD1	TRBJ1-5	CASSERIPRTGAHQPQHF	TGTGCCAGCAGTGAGCGGATCCCGAGGACAGGGGCCCATCAGCCCCAGCATTTT
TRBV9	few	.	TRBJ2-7	CASSEKNSYEQYF	TGTGCCAGCAGCGAAAAAAACTCCTACGAGCAGTACTTC
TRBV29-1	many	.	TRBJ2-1	CSVDTGRRNEQFF	TGCAGCGTTGATACGGGGCGCAGGAATGAGCAGTTCTTC
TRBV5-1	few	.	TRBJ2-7	CASSLGPTILSYEQYF	TGCGCCAGCAGCTTGGGACCTACTATCCTTTCCTACGAGCAGTACTTC
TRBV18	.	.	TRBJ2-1	CASSPSGLNEQFF	TGTGCCAGCTCACCATCAGGGTTGAATGAGCAGTTCTTC
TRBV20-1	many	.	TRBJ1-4	CSANDRRGNEKLFF	TGCAGTGCTAATGACAGGCGGGGCAATGAAAAACTGTTTTTT
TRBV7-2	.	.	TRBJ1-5	CASSLAFSTNQPQHF	TGTGCCAGCAGCTTAGCGTTCAGCACAAATCAGCCCCAGCATTTT
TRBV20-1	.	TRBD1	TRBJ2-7	CSARGMGQGAKNEQYF	TGCAGTGCTAGAGGAATGGGACAGGGGGCGAAGAACGAGCAGTACTTC